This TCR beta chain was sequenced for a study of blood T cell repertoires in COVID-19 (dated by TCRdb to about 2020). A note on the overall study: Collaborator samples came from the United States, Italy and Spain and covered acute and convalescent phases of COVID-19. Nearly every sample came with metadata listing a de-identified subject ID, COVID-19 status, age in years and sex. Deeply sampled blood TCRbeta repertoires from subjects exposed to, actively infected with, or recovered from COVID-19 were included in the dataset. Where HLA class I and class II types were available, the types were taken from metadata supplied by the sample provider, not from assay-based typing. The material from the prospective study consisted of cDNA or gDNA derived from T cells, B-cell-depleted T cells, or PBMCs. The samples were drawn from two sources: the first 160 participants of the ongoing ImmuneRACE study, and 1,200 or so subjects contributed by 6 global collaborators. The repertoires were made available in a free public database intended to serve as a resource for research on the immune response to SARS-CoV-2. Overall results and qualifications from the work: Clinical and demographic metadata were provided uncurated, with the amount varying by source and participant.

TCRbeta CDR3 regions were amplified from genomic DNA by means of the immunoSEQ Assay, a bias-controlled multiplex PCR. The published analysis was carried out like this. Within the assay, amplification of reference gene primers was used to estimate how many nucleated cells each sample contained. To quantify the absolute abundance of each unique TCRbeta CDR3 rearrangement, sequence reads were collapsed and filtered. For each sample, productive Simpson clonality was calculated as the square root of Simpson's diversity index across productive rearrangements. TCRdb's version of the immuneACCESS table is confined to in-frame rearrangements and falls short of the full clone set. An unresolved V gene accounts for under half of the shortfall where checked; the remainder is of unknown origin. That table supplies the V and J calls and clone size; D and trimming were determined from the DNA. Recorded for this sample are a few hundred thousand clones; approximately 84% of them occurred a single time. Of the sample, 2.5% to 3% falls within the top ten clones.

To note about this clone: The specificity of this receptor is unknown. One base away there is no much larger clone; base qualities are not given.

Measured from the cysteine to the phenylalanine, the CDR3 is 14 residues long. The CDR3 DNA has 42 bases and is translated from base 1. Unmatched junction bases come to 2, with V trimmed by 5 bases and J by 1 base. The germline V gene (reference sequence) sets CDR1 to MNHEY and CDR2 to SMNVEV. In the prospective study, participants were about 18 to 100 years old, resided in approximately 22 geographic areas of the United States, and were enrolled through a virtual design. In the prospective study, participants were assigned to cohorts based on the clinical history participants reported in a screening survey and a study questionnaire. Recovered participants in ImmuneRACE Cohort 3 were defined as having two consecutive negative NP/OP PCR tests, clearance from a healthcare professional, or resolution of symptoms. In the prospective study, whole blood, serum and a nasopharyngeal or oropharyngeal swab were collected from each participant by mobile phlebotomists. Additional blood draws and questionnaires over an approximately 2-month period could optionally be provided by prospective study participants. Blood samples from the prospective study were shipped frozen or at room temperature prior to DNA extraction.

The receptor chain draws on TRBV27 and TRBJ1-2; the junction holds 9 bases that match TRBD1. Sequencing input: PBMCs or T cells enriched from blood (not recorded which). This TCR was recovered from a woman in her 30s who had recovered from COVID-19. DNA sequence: TGTGCCAGCAGTCCGGACAGGGGTAACTATGGCTACACCTTC. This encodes CASSPDRGNYGYTF.